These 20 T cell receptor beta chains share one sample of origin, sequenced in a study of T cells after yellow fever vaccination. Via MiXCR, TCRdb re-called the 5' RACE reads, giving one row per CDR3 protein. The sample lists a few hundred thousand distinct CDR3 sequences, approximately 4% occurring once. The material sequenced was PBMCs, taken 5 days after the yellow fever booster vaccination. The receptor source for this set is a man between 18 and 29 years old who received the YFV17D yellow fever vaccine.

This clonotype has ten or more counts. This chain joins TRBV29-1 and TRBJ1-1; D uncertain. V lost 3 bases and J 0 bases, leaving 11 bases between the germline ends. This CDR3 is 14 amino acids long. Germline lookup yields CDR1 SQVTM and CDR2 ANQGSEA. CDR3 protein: CSVEGLLVNTEAFF. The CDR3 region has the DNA TGCAGCGTTGAGGGCCTACTCGTGAACACTGAAGCTTTCTTT.

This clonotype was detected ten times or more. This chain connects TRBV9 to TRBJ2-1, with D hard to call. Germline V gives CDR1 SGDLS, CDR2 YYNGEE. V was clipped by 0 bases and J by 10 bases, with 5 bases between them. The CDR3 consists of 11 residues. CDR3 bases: TGTGCCAGCAGCGTAGCTTACGAGCAGTTCTTC. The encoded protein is CASSVAYEQFF.

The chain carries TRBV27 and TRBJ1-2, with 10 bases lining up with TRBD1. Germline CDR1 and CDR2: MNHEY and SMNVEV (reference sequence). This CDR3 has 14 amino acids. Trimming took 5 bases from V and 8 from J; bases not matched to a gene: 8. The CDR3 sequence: CASSPRDRGYGYTF. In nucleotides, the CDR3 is TGTGCCAGCAGTCCCCGGGACAGGGGATACGGCTACACCTTC.

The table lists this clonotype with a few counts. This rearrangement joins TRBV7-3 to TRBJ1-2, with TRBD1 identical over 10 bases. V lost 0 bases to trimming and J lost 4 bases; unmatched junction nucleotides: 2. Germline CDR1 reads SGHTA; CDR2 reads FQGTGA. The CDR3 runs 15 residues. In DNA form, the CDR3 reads TGTGCCAGCAGCTTAACGGGACAGGGGACCTATGGCTACACCTTC. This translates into CASSLTGQGTYGYTF.

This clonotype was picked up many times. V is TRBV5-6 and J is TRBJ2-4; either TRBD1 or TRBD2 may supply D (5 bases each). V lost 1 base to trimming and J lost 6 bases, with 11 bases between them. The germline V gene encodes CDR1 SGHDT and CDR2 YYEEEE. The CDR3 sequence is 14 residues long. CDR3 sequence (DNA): TGTGCCAGCAGCTTGTCCGGGGCGGTAAACATTCAGTACTTC. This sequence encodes CASSLSGAVNIQYF.

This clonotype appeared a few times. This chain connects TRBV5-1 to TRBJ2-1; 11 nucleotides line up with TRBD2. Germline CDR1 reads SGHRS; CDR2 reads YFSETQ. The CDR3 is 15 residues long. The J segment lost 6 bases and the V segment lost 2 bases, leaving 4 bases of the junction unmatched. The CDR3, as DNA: TGCGCCAGCAGCTTTCTAGCGGGGGGCTCCAATGAGCAGTTCTTC. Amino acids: CASSFLAGGSNEQFF.

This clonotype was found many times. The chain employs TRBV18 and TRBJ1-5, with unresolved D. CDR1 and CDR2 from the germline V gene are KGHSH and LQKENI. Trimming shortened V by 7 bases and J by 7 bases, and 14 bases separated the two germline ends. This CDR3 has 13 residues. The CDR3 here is CASLMDQTQPQHF. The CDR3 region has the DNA TGTGCCAGCTTGATGGACCAGACCCAGCCCCAGCATTTT.

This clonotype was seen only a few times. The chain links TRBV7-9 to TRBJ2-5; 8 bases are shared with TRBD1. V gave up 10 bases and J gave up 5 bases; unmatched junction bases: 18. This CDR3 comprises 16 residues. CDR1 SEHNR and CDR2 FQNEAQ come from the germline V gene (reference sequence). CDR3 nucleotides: TGTGCCACCGAGATAGGACAGGGAGTTAATCATGAGACCCAGTACTTC. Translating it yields CATEIGQGVNHETQYF.

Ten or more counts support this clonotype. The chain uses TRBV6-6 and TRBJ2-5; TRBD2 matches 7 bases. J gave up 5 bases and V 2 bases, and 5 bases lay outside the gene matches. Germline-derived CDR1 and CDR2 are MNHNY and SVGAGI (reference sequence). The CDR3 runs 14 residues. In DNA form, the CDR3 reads TGTGCCAGCAGTTACGGGCTGCGGGGGGAGACCCAGTACTTC. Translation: CASSYGLRGETQYF.

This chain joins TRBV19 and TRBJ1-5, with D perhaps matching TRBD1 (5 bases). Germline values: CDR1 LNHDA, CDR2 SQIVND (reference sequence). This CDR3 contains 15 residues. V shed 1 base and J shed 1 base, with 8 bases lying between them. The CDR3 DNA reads TGTGCCAGTAGTATAGCAGGGATAAGCAATCAGCCCCAGCATTTT. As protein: CASSIAGISNQPQHF.

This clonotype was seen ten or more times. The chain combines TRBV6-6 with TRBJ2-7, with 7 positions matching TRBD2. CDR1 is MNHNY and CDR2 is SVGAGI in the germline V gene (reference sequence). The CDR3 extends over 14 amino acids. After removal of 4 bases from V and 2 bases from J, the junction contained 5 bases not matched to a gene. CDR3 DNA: TGTGCCAGCAGTTTGGGGGGGGGACCCTACGAGCAGTACTTC. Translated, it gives CASSLGGGPYEQYF.

The CDR3, as DNA: TGTGCCAGCAGCCTGACGAAAACATCGGGACGGTCCTACGAGCAGTACGTC. Its protein product is CASSLTKTSGRSYEQYV. This chain uses TRBV2 with TRBJ2-7, with D perhaps being TRBD1 or TRBD2 (5 bases each). This CDR3 comprises 17 residues. Germline V gene data show CDR1 as SNHLY and CDR2 as FYNNEI. Trimming took 6 bases from V and 1 from J, leaving 22 bases between them.

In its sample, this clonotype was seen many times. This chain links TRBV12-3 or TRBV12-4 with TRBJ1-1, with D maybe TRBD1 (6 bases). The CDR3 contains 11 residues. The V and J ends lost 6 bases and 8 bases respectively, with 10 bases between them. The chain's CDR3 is CASSLDSEAFF. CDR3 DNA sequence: TGTGCCAGCAGCCTGGACAGCGAAGCTTTCTTT.

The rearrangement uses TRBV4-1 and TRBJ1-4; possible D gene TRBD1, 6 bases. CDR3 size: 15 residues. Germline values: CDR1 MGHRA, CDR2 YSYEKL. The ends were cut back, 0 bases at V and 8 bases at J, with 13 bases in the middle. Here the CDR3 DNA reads TGCGCCAGCAGCCAAGAGACAGGCCCCCGGGAAAAACTGTTTTTT. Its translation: CASSQETGPREKLFF.

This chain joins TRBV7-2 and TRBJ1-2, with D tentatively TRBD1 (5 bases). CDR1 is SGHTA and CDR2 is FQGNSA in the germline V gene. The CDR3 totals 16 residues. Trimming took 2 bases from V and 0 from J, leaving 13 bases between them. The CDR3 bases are TGTGCCAGCAGCTTAACTCGGCAGGGCTCTAACTATGGCTACACCTTC. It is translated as CASSLTRQGSNYGYTF.

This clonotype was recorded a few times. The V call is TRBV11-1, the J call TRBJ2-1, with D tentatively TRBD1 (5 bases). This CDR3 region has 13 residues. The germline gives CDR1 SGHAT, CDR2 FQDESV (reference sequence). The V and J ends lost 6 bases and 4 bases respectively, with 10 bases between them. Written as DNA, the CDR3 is TGTGCCAGCAGGAAGCAGGGATACAATGAGCAGTTCTTC. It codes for CASRKQGYNEQFF.

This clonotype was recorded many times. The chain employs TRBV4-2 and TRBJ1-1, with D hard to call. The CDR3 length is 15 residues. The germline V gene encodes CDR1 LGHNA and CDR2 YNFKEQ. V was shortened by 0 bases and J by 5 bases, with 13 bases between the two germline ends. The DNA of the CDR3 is TGTGCCAGCAGCCAAGATTACGGCGGCTCGACTGAAGCTTTCTTT. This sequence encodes CASSQDYGGSTEAFF.

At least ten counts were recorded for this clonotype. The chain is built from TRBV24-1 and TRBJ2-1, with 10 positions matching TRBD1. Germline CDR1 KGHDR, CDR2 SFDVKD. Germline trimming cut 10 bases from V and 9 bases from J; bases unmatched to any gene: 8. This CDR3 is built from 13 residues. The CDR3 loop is CATRGQGIGEQFF. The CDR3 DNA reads TGTGCCACTAGGGGACAGGGGATTGGTGAGCAGTTCTTC.

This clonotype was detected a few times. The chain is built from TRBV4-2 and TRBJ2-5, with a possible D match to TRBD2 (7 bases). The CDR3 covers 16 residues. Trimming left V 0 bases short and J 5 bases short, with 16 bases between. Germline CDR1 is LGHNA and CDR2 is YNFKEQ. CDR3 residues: CASSQDSRGGGETQYF. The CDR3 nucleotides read TGTGCCAGCAGCCAAGATTCGAGGGGGGGCGGGGAGACCCAGTACTTC.

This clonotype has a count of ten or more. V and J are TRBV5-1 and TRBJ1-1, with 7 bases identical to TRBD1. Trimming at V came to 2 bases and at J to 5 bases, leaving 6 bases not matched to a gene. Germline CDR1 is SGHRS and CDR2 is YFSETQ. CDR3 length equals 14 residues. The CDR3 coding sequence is TGCGCCAGCAGCTTTGGGAGGGGGCGAACTGAAGCTTTCTTT. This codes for CASSFGRGRTEAFF.